This T cell receptor (beta chain) derives from a study of shared clonotypes between healthy human individuals. Study-wide points: What naive subsets generally showed was a larger estimated richness than memory subsets showed.

Germline CDR1 reads MNHEY; CDR2 reads SMNVEV (reference sequence). The CDR3 is 15 amino acids. Trimming pared 6 bases from V and 0 bases from J, leaving 15 bases between. This clone was seen more than once but under ten times. Its matching antigen is unknown. Sequenced by immunoSEQ multiplex PCR; TCRdb stores in-frame clones only, minus some. The sample lists approximately 100,000 clones, about two thirds occurring once. Sequenced material: memory CD8+ T cells sorted from blood. The subset here: CD45RO+ cells pooled with CCR7-negative TemRA cells. This TCR came from a man aged 25-40 years in good health. This rearrangement joins TRBV27 to TRBJ2-7; D is uncertain. CDR3 nucleotide sequence: TGTGCCAGCAGCCCCGTCAGTAGCAGCTCCTACGAGCAGTACTTC. Translation: CASSPVSSSSYEQYF.